This T cell receptor (beta chain) was obtained from a study of shared clonotypes between healthy human individuals. Clones were read by immunoSEQ multiplex PCR, and TCRdb kept only the in-frame ones, dropping some. This table has roughly 1.5 million clones, approximately 98% appearing once. Germline V gene data show CDR1 as MDHEN and CDR2 as SYDVKM. The CDR3 is made up of 16 amino acids. Trimming shortened V by 6 bases and J by 0 bases, and 17 bases separated the two germline ends. V gene TRBV28 combines with J gene TRBJ1-1; weak D call: TRBD1 (6 bases). Material: naive CD4+ T cells sorted from blood. Documented subset: CD45RA+ positively selected. This clonotype was sampled from a man aged 25-45 years in good health. The CDR3 reads CASRSLRGGMNTEAFF. The CDR3, as DNA: TGTGCCAGCAGATCCCTTCGGGGGGGCATGAACACTGAAGCTTTCTTT.